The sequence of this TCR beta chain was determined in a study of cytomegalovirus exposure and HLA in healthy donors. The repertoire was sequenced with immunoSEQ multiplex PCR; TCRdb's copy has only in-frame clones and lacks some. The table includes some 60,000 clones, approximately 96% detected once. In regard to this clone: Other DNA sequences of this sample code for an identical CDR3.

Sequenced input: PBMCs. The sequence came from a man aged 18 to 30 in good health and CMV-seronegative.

CDR3 nucleotides: TGTGCCAGCAGCTTACGGGGCTACGAGCAGTACTTC. Amino acids: CASSLRGYEQYF. This sequence joins TRBV7-9 and TRBJ2-7, with D possibly TRBD2 on 5 matching bases. CDR1 SEHNR and CDR2 FQNEAQ come from the germline V gene (reference sequence). Between the trimmed V and J ends, which lost 2 bases and 3 bases, there was a span of 5 bases. The CDR3 is 12 amino acids.